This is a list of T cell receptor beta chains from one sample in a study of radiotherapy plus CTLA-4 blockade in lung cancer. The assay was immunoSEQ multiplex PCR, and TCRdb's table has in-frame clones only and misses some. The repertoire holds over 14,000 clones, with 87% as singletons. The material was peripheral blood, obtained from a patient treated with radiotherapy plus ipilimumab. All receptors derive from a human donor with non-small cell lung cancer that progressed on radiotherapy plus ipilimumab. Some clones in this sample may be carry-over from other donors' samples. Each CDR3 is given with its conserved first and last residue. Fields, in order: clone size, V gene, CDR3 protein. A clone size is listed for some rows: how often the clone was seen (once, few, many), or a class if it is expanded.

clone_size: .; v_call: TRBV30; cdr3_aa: CAWYRGTPQNEQFF
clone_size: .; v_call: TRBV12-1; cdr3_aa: CASSFWTSGRAGPEVPEQFF
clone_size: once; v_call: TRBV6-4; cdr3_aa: CASSDNSGGHNEQFF
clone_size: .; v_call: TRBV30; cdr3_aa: CAWRAKGQGAFEQYF
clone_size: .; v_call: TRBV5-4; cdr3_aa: CASSLWREGISVQYF
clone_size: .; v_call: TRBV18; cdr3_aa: CASSPSLYTGELFF
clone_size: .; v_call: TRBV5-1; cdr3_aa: CASSLGPRQGGQFF
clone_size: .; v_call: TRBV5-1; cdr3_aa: CASSPGSGANVLTF
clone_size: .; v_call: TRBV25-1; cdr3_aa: CASSEGQGATNEKLFF
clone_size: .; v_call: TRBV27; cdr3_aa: CASRTSTDTQYF
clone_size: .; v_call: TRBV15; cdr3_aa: CATSRDFLNTGELFF
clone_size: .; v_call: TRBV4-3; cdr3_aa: CASSFSASGESYEQYF
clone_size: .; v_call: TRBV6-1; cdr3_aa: CTSGEPGLTSETQYF
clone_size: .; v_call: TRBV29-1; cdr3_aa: CSVWSGGNSPLHF
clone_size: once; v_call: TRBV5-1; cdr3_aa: CASSLAGQGAADTQYF
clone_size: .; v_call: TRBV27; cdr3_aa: CASRPGQGRVNEQFF
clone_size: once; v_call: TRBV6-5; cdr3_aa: CASSSRQATDTQYF
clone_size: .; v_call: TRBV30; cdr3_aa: CAWSVPGNFHF
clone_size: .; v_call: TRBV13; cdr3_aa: CASSLISGGGQETQYF
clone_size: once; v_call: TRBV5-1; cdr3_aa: CASSTSGGDRETQYF
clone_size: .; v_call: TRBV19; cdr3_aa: CASNGGSLLETQYF
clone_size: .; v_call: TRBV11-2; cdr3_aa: CASSLAGLAGGETQYF